Listed below are T cell receptor beta chains from one sample, sequenced in a study of T-cell reconstitution after alpha-beta-depleted transplantation in children. TCRdb processed the PCR reads anew with MiXCR; each CDR3 protein has one entry. The repertoire consists of around 700,000 distinct CDR3 sequences, with over 10% occurring once and the leading ten covering 0.79%. The sample consisted of PBMCs, taken before TCRalphabeta/CD19-depleted stem cell transplant. All receptors come from a girl aged 2 to 9 with congenital amegakaryocytic thrombocytopenia, due to receive a stem cell transplant. The conserved cysteine and the conserved F or W are not part of the CDR3 here. The D gene is left open where the match is weak.

. TRBJ1-6 TRBV7-2 ASSLDPAGRTSPLH
. TRBJ2-5 TRBV29-1 SVPKGRGETQY
. TRBJ2-3 TRBV6-1 ASAGLASTDTQY
TRBD2 TRBJ2-3 TRBV5-1 ASELAGGADTQY
TRBD1 TRBJ1-5 TRBV4-1 ASSQDGQGYQPQH
. TRBJ2-7 TRBV28 ASMGRGESEQY
TRBD2 TRBJ2-2 TRBV9 ASSVGGGRMNTGELF
. TRBJ2-2 TRBV12-3/TRBV12-4 ASSILHRNTGELF
. TRBJ1-3 TRBV12-3/TRBV12-4 ASSLTAQSSGNTIY
TRBD2 TRBJ2-1 TRBV19 ASTASGTSGYNEQF